The T cell receptor (beta chain) under discussion was sequenced for a study of T cells in Graves' hyperthyroidism and ophthalmopathy. Study-wide results and limits: Researchers report that a 13 V-J model separated ophthalmopathy from stable hyperthyroidism.

With 8 bases clipped from V and 5 bases from J, the junction kept 9 bases outside the gene matches. The V gene's germline CDR1 is MNHEY and CDR2 SVGEGT. The CDR3 sequence is 16 residues long. Using approximately 10 ml of fresh peripheral blood, PBMCs were prepared. The sample holds many counts of this clonotype. The antigen is unknown. RNA transcripts gave rise to amplified TCR beta CDR3 regions. A set of HTBI primers served as the primers for a first-round RT-PCR of the TCR CDR3. Via MiXCR, TCRdb re-called the multiplex PCR reads, giving one row per CDR3 protein. Of a few hundred thousand distinct CDR3 sequences listed, around 19% were seen once; the top ten hold just under 45%.

The specimen sequenced was blood. The receptor's source is a man in his forties with Graves' hyperthyroidism. V is TRBV6-2 or TRBV6-3 and J is TRBJ2-1; 13 bases map to TRBD2. The CDR3 region is CASYGLAGVLDNEQFF. The DNA of the CDR3 is TGTGCCAGCTACGGACTAGCGGGGGTTCTGGACAATGAGCAGTTCTTC.